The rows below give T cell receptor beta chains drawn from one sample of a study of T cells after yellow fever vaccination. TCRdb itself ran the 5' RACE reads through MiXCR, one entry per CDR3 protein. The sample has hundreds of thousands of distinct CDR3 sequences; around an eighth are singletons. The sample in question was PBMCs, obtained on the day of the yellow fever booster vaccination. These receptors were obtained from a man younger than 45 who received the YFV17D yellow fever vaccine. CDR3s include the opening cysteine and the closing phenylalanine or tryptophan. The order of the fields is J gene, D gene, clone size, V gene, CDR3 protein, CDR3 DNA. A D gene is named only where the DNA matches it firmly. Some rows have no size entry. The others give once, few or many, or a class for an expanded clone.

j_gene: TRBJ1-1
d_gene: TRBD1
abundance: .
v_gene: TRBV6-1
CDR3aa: CASSEGDRGLMNTEAFF
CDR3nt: TGTGCCAGCAGTGAGGGGGACAGGGGCCTAATGAACACTGAAGCTTTCTTT

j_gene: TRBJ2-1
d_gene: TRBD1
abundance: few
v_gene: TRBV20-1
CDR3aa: CSCRAGGDEQFF
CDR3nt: TGCAGCTGCAGGGCAGGGGGCGATGAGCAGTTCTTC

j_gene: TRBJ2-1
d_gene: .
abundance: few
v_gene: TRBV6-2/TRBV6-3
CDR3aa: CASSYVEMPYNEQFF
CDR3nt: TGTGCCAGCAGTTACGTCGAGATGCCCTACAATGAGCAGTTCTTC

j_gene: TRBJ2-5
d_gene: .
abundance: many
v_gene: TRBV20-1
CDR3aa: CSARVVETQYF
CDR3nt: TGCAGTGCTAGAGTTGTTGAGACCCAGTACTTC

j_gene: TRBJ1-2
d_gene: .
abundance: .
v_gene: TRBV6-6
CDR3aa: CASSPQGSLDYTF
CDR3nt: TGTGCCAGCAGTCCCCAGGGAAGTTTAGACTACACCTTC

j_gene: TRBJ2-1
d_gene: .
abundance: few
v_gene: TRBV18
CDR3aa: CASSPPSRLHPEQFF
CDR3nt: TGTGCCAGCTCACCACCTAGCAGACTACATCCTGAGCAGTTCTTC

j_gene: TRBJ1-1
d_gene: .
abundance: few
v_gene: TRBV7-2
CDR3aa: CASSFVSAFF
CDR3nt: TGTGCCAGCAGCTTTGTGAGTGCTTTCTTT

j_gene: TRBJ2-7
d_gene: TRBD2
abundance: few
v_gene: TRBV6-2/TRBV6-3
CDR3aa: CASSYRTSGRFAQYF
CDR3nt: TGTGCCAGCAGTTACCGAACTAGCGGGAGGTTTGCGCAGTACTTC

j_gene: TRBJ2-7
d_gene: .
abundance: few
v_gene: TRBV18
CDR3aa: CASSPPVRSYEQYF
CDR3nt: TGTGCCAGCTCACCACCGGTACGGTCCTACGAGCAGTACTTC

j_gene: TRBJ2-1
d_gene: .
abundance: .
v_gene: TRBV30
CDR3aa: CAWSWGGGGKHNEQFF
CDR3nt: TGTGCCTGGAGTTGGGGCGGCGGAGGTAAGCACAATGAGCAGTTCTTC

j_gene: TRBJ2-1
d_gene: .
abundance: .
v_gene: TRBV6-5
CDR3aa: CASSQLGDEFF
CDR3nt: TGTGCCAGCAGTCAGCTGGGGGATGAGTTCTTC

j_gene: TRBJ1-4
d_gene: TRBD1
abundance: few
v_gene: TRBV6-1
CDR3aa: CASRGNTGAGEKLFF
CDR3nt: TGTGCCAGCAGGGGTAATACAGGGGCGGGAGAAAAACTGTTTTTT

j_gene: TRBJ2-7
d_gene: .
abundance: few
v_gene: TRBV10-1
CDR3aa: CASSSQGNDEQYF
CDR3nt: TGCGCCAGCAGTTCACAGGGTAACGACGAGCAGTACTTC

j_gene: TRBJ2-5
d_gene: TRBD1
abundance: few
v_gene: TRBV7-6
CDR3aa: CASSSIGTGEETQYF
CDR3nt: TGTGCCAGCAGCTCCATAGGGACAGGGGAAGAGACCCAGTACTTC

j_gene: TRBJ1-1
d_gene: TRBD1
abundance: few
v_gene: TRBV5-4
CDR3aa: CASSSRNRGLGEAFF
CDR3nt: TGTGCCAGCAGCTCGCGGAACAGGGGGCTTGGTGAAGCTTTCTTT

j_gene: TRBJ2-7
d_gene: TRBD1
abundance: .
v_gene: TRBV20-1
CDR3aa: CSAGQGLSYEQYF
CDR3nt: TGCAGTGCTGGACAGGGGCTCTCCTACGAGCAGTACTTC

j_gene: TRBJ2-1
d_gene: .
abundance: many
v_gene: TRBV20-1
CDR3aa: CSAKGPGGGWRGNEQFF
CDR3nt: TGCAGTGCTAAGGGGCCGGGTGGGGGATGGCGGGGCAATGAGCAGTTCTTC

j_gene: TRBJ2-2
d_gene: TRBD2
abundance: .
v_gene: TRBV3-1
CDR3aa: CASSPASGRDFGELFF
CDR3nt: TGTGCCAGCAGCCCGGCTAGCGGGAGGGATTTCGGGGAGCTGTTTTTT

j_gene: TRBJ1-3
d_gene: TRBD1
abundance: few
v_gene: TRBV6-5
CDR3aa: CASSYLPRTGVNSGNTIYF
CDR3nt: TGTGCCAGCAGTTACTTACCCAGGACAGGGGTAAACTCTGGAAACACCATATATTTT

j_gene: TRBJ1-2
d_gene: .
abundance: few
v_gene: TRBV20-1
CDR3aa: CSAAYNLNYGYTF
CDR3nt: TGCAGTGCCGCTTATAATCTCAACTATGGCTACACCTTC

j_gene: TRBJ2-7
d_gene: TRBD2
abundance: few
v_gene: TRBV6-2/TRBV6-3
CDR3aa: CASGTSGSAYEQYF
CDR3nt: TGTGCCAGCGGGACTAGCGGGAGTGCCTACGAGCAGTACTTC

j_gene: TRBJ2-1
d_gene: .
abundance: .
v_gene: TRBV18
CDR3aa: CASSPSGLEQFF
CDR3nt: TGTGCCAGCTCACCATCGGGTTTGGAGCAGTTCTTC

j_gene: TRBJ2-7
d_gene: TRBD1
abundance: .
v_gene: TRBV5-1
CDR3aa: CASSLENNRGAYEQYF
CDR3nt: TGCGCCAGCAGCTTGGAAAATAACAGGGGGGCCTACGAGCAGTACTTC

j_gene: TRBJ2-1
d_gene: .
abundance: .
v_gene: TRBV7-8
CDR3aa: CASSLGGVPGYNEQFF
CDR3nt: TGTGCCAGCAGCTTAGGGGGGGTACCGGGCTACAATGAGCAGTTCTTC

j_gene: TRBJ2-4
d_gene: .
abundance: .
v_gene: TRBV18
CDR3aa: CASSLRRTGPVAKNIQYF
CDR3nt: TGTGCCAGCTCGCTCAGGAGGACGGGGCCTGTAGCCAAAAACATTCAGTACTTC

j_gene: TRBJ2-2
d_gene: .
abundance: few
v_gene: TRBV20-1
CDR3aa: CSAKAVNTGELFF
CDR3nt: TGCAGTGCCAAAGCCGTAAACACCGGGGAGCTGTTTTTT

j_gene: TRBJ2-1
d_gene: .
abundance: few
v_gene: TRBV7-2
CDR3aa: CASSWDHLTEQFF
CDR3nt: TGTGCCAGCAGCTGGGACCATTTGACTGAGCAGTTCTTC

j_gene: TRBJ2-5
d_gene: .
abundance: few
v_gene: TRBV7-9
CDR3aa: CASTNGQYHQETQYF
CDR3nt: TGTGCCAGCACCAATGGACAGTACCACCAAGAGACCCAGTACTTC

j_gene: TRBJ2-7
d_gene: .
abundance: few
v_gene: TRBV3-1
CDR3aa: CASSQVKYEQYF
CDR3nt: TGTGCCAGCAGCCAAGTCAAATACGAGCAGTACTTC

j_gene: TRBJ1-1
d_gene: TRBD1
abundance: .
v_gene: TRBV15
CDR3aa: CATSLQGAKAFF
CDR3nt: TGTGCCACCAGCCTGCAGGGGGCGAAGGCTTTCTTT

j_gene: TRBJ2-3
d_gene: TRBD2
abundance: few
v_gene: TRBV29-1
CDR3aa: CSVVPPQAGEVTDTQYF
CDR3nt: TGCAGCGTTGTACCCCCCCAAGCGGGAGAGGTCACAGATACGCAGTATTTT

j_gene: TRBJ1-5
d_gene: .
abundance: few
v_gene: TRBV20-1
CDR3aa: CSAREGGTPQPQHF
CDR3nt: TGCAGTGCTAGGGAGGGAGGTACCCCTCAGCCCCAGCATTTT

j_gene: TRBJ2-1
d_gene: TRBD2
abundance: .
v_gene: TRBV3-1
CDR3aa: CASSQGTSGSDNEQFF
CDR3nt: TGTGCCAGCAGCCAAGGGACTAGCGGGAGCGACAATGAGCAGTTCTTC

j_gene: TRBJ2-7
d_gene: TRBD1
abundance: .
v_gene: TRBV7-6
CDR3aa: CASSYRGADEQYF
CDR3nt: TGTGCCAGCAGCTACAGGGGAGCCGACGAGCAGTACTTC

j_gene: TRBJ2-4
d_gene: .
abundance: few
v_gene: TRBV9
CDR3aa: CASSPKTGNLAKNIQYF
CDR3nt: TGTGCCAGCAGCCCGAAAACAGGGAACCTAGCCAAAAACATTCAGTACTTC

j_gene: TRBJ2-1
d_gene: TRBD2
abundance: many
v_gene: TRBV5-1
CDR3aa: CASSLYRTSGYNEQFF
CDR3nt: TGCGCCAGCAGCTTGTATCGGACTAGCGGCTACAATGAGCAGTTCTTC

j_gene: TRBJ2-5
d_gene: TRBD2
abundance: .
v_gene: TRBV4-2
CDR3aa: CASSYQLLAGEETQYF
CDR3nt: TGTGCCAGCAGCTACCAATTACTAGCGGGGGAAGAGACCCAGTACTTC

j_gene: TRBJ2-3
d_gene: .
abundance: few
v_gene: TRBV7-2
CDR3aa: CASRRVGSTDTQYF
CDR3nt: TGTGCCAGCAGACGTGTGGGAAGCACAGATACGCAGTATTTT

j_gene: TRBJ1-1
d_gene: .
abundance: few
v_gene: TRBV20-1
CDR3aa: CSAWGVWAFF
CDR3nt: TGCAGTGCTTGGGGGGTTTGGGCTTTCTTT

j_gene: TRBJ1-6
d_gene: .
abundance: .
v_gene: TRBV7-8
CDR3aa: CASSLAGRGNSPLHF
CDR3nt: TGTGCCAGCAGCTTAGCGGGACGGGGTAATTCACCCCTCCACTTT

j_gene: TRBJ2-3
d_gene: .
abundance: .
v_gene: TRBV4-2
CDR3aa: CASSQDWRDGTDTQYF
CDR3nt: TGTGCCAGCAGCCAAGACTGGCGGGATGGCACAGATACGCAGTATTTT

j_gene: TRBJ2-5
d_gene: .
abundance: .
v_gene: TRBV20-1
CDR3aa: CSARDRQPRETQYF
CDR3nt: TGCAGTGCTAGAGATAGGCAACCGCGAGAGACCCAGTACTTC

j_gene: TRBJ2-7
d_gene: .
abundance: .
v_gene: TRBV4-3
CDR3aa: CASSQDRAAELYEQYF
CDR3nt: TGCGCCAGCAGCCAAGATCGGGCGGCGGAACTGTACGAGCAGTACTTC

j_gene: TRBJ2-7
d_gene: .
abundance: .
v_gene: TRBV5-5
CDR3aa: CASSLGALWYF
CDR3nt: TGTGCCAGCAGCTTGGGAGCTTTGTGGTACTTC

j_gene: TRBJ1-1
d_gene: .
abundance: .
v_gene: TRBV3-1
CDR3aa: CASSQPQMNTEAFF
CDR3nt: TGTGCCAGCAGCCAACCTCAGATGAACACTGAAGCTTTCTTT

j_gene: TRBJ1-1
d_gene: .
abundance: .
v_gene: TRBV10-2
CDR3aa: CASWDTYGPEAFF
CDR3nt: TGCGCCAGCTGGGACACATACGGCCCTGAAGCTTTCTTT